This T cell receptor beta chain was recorded in a study of CD8 T cells in Susac syndrome. TCR beta sequencing was performed on blood CD8+ and CD4+ T cells. Each multiple sclerosis control was a treatment-naive patient with relapsing-remitting disease that was either stable or active. Unmatched junction bases numbered 19, after V lost 9 bases and J lost 0 bases. The CDR3 is made up of 19 amino acids. The germline gives CDR1 KGHDR, CDR2 SFDVKD. The RNA, about 0.45 to 1 ug, was put through reverse transcription using random hexamers. TCRdb called the immunoSEQ multiplex PCR reads again in MiXCR, with one record for every CDR3 protein. Of under 150,000 distinct CDR3 sequences listed, roughly 94% are singletons. Study-level points and caveats: A relatively small number of individuals underwent TCR sequencing and HLA analysis.

Details on this clonotype: Its target is not known.

The TCR comes from a human donor with multiple sclerosis. The chain carries TRBV24-1 and TRBJ1-5; 7 nucleotides match TRBD1. The sequenced sample consisted of CD4+ T cells from PBMCs. The CDR3 is CATVSPGGTELYSNQPQHF. CDR3 coding DNA: TGTGCCACCGTTTCGCCCGGTGGGACAGAACTATATAGCAATCAGCCCCAGCATTTT.